The 5 T cell receptor beta chains below come from one sample, sequenced in a study of CD8+ T cells in alopecia areata. Treatment described: oral pan-JAK inhibitor, 5-10 mg twice daily. Isolated RNA was reverse transcribed into cDNA used as the sequencing template. Method: immunoSEQ multiplex PCR; TCRdb's copy keeps in-frame clones and lacks some. Of about 150,000 clones listed, about 51% are singletons. The sample in question was CD8+ T cells sorted from blood, obtained at week 4, from a patient treated with tofacitinib. These receptors were obtained from a human donor with alopecia areata.

The J gene is TRBJ1-1, the V gene TRBV7-9; D not resolved. V lost 3 bases, J lost 4 bases, and 9 bases lay in between. Germline V gene sequence: CDR1 SEHNR, CDR2 FQNEAQ (reference sequence). The CDR3 consists of 13 residues. Here the CDR3 reads CASSFRLGTEAFF. The CDR3 DNA reads as TGTGCCAGCAGCTTTCGGTTGGGCACTGAAGCTTTCTTT.

The V call is TRBV6-5, the J call TRBJ1-5; a weak D match, TRBD1 (5 bases). Germline V lookup: CDR1 MNHEY, CDR2 SVGAGI. Trimming removed 8 bases from V and 7 bases from J, with 15 bases in between. The CDR3 has 13 residues. This CDR3 is CASYDGGRQPQHF. In DNA, the CDR3 is TGTGCCAGCTACGACGGGGGTCGCCAGCCCCAGCATTTT.

J is TRBJ1-1 and V is TRBV29-1, with TRBD1 as a possible D gene (5 bases). The CDR3 spans 12 residues. Germline lookup yields CDR1 SQVTM and CDR2 ANQGSEA. Trimming stripped 6 bases from V and 2 bases from J, with 10 bases between. The CDR3 DNA reads TGCAGCGTAGTCAGGGATAACACTGAAGCTTTCTTT. This gives the protein CSVVRDNTEAFF.

For this clone: This CDR3 is also generated by other DNA sequences in the sample. The chain combines TRBV30 with TRBJ1-1; D not certain. Trimming pared 4 bases from V and 2 bases from J, leaving 8 bases between. Germline-derived CDR1 and CDR2 are GTSNPN and SVGIG (reference sequence). The CDR3 is 12 residues long. The CDR3 sequence is CAWTGSNTEAFF. CDR3 nucleotide sequence: TGTGCCTGGACAGGATCTAACACTGAAGCTTTCTTT.

There are a few counts of this clone. V and J are TRBV4-1 and TRBJ1-1; D is unresolved. CDR1 and CDR2 (germline): MGHRA, YSYEKL. There are 19 residues in the CDR3. Trimming left V 1 base short and J 0 bases short, with 21 bases between. Here the CDR3 reads CASSQVLHSARPMNTEAFF. In DNA, the CDR3 is TGCGCCAGCAGCCAAGTTCTCCATTCAGCGAGGCCCATGAACACTGAAGCTTTCTTT.